This passage covers 31 T cell receptor beta chains from one sample sequenced in a study of T cell repertoires in aging, cancer and after chemotherapy. Amplification of TCR beta used genomic DNA extracted from peripheral blood. Rearranged V-D-J TRB sequences were amplified with a mixed TRB-A/B primer pool. TCRdb re-called the multiplex PCR reads through MiXCR, storing one row per CDR3 protein. The sample lists over 1,500 distinct CDR3 sequences, about 20% occurring once. The sample taken for sequencing was blood. The receptors originated from a human donor with a solid tumor.

This clonotype is medium-sized in the sample. The V gene is TRBV29-1, the J gene TRBJ2-1; 9 bases agree with TRBD1. Germline assignment: CDR1 SQVTM and CDR2 ANQGSEA. The CDR3 is 14 amino acids. Trimming at V came to 5 bases and at J to 7 bases, leaving 9 bases not matched to a gene. The CDR3 sequence: CSVSLTGTGNEQFF. The DNA of the CDR3 is TGCAGCGTTTCCCTTACTGGGACAGGGAATGAGCAGTTCTTC.

Relative to its sample, this clonotype is medium-sized. V is TRBV27 and J is TRBJ2-7; D assignment may be TRBD1 or TRBD2 (5 bases each). Germline V gene sequence: CDR1 MNHEY, CDR2 SMNVEV (reference sequence). The CDR3 is made up of 15 amino acids. Trimming removed 3 bases from V and 3 bases from J, with 15 bases in between. The CDR3 here is CASSFSQGRGYEQYF. CDR3 bases: TGTGCCAGCAGTTTCTCTCAGGGACGAGGCTACGAGCAGTACTTC.

This clonotype is judged medium-sized. This chain joins TRBV7-6 and TRBJ1-1; D is perhaps TRBD1 (5 bases). The germline V gene has CDR1 SGHVS and CDR2 FNYEAQ. Trimming removed 4 bases from V and 1 base from J, with 7 bases in between. The CDR3 is 13 amino acids. The CDR3 reads CASSSTGNTEAFF. The CDR3 DNA reads TGTGCCAGCAGCTCAACAGGGAACACTGAAGCTTTCTTT.

This clonotype rates as medium-sized. The chain combines TRBV20-1 with TRBJ2-5; D may be TRBD2 (5 bases). Per the germline V gene, CDR1 is DFQATT and CDR2 is SNEGSKA (reference sequence). Trimming shortened V by 7 bases and J by 2 bases, and 14 bases separated the two germline ends. This CDR3 comprises 13 residues. CDR3 region: CSGGSATQETQYF. CDR3 DNA sequence: TGCAGTGGAGGGTCCGCAACGCAAGAGACCCAGTACTTC.

The CDR3, as DNA: TGTGCCAGCCTCCCCGAGACAAGTCATAGATATGGCTACACCTTC. Translated: CASLPETSHRYGYTF. The gene calls are TRBV18 and TRBJ1-2; no definite D call. Trimming took off 8 bases at V and 5 bases at J, with 21 bases between the two ends. Germline lookup yields CDR1 KGHSH and CDR2 LQKENI. The CDR3 sequence is 15 residues long.

Note on this clonotype: At one end, the junction sequence differs from germline, possibly due to a read error. This rearrangement joins TRBV27 to TRBJ2-5; D is perhaps TRBD2 (6 bases). CDR1 is MNHEY and CDR2 is SMNVEV in the germline V gene (reference sequence). The CDR3 extends over 14 amino acids. The DNA of the CDR3 is TGTGCCAGCAGGGGCGGGACCCCGGGAGAGACCCATTACTTC. Translating gives CASRGGTPGETHYF.

V is TRBV4-1 and J is TRBJ1-2; 8 bases fit TRBD1. The V gene end was trimmed by 0 bases and the J gene end by 3 bases; junction bases not matched to a gene: 6. CDR3 length equals 16 residues. Germline V gene lookup returns CDR1 MGHRA and CDR2 YSYEKL. This chain's CDR3 is CASSQERQGLDYGYTF. In DNA, the CDR3 is TGCGCCAGCAGCCAAGAACGACAGGGGTTGGACTATGGCTACACCTTC.

In its sample, this clonotype ranks as medium-sized. The chain carries TRBV19 and TRBJ1-1; D gene unclear. The V and J ends lost 0 bases and 1 base respectively, with 18 bases between them. Germline V gene lookup returns CDR1 LNHDA and CDR2 SQIVND (reference sequence). The CDR3 runs to 18 residues. CDR3 sequence: CASSIDPSRAFGNTEAFF. CDR3 DNA: TGTGCCAGTAGTATAGACCCGAGTCGAGCGTTCGGGAACACTGAAGCTTTCTTT.

This clonotype was found a few times. The genes are TRBV20-1 and TRBJ2-5; 14 bases are a match to TRBD2. The CDR3 totals 14 residues. CDR1 is DFQATT and CDR2 is SNEGSKA in the germline V gene (reference sequence). V was pared by 6 bases and J by 5 bases, with 5 bases of the junction left unmatched. CDR3 in DNA: TGCAGTGCAAGACTAGCGGGGGGGCGGGAGACCCAGTACTTC. It codes for CSARLAGGRETQYF.

This clonotype is medium-sized (0.01 to 0.1%) by share. The chain employs TRBV6-6 and TRBJ1-1; no definite D call. The ends were cut back, 2 bases at V and 4 bases at J, with 2 bases in the middle. From germline, CDR1 is MNHNY and CDR2 SVGAGI (reference sequence). There are 11 residues in the CDR3. The CDR3 loop is CASSYGTEAFF. As DNA, the CDR3 is TGTGCCAGCAGTTACGGCACTGAAGCTTTCTTT.

The V call is TRBV7-9, the J call TRBJ1-3, with no clear D. CDR1 is SEHNR and CDR2 is FQNEAQ in the germline V gene (reference sequence). The CDR3 runs to 17 residues. Trimming took off 5 bases at V and 6 bases at J, with 23 bases between the two ends. Written as DNA, the CDR3 is TGTGCCAGCAGCCCCTTTCTCAGAAACCTGGATTTAAACACCATATATTTT. It codes for CASSPFLRNLDLNTIYF.

There are a few counts of this clonotype. This sequence joins TRBV5-1 and TRBJ1-1, with D maybe TRBD1 (6 bases). The V end lost 0 bases, the J end lost 6 bases, and 9 bases lay between the germline ends. Germline V lookup: CDR1 SGHRS, CDR2 YFSETQ. The CDR3 runs 13 residues. In nucleotides, the CDR3 is TGCGCCAGCAGCTTGGCGGGACAACCTGAAGCTTTCTTT. Translation: CASSLAGQPEAFF.

This chain uses TRBV27 with TRBJ2-3, with 7 bases lining up with TRBD2. This CDR3 contains 13 residues. Germline CDR1 MNHEY, CDR2 SMNVEV (reference sequence). J lost 12 bases, V lost 2 bases, and 8 bases had no gene match. CDR3 sequence: CASSLPLAGVQYF. The CDR3 nucleotides are TGTGCCAGCAGTTTACCCCTTGCGGGGGTCCAGTATTTT.

By its share, this clonotype is medium-sized. The chain uses TRBV19 and TRBJ2-1, with 12 bases fitting TRBD2. The CDR3 covers 14 residues. Trimming removed 3 bases from V and 7 bases from J; junction bases left unmatched: 1. The germline V gene has CDR1 LNHDA and CDR2 SQIVND (reference sequence). CDR3 in amino acids: CASSMLAGGNEQFF. The DNA of the CDR3 is TGTGCCAGTAGTATGCTAGCGGGAGGGAATGAGCAGTTCTTC.

Remarks on this clonotype: Its ends do not fully match the called genes, so a read error is possible. J is TRBJ2-5 and V is TRBV6-8; D not resolved. CDR3 size: 15 residues. Germline assignment: CDR1 MNHGY and CDR2 SAAAGT. The DNA for the CDR3 is TGTGCCAGCAGTTACTCGTCAGCCTTCCAAGAGACCCAGTCCTTC. Encoded protein: CASSYSSAFQETQSF.

This clonotype ranks as large. This chain connects TRBV20-1 to TRBJ1-5, with D unresolved. The CDR3 consists of 12 residues. CDR1 is DFQATT, CDR2 SNEGSKA, per germline (reference sequence). V was cut by 4 bases and J by 5 bases, with 9 bases left in between. The CDR3 here is CSATAGDQPQHF. CDR3 in DNA: TGCAGTGCTACGGCAGGAGATCAGCCCCAGCATTTT.

By share, this clonotype ranks as medium-sized. CDR3 in DNA: TGTGCCAGCAGCCGGACAGTCTCTAACTATGGCTACACCTTC. This sequence encodes CASSRTVSNYGYTF. The chain is built from TRBV7-2 and TRBJ1-2, with D possibly being TRBD1 (6 bases). Germline V lookup: CDR1 SGHTA, CDR2 FQGNSA. The CDR3 covers 14 residues. V was trimmed by 5 bases and J by 0 bases, leaving 10 bases between them.

In its sample, this clonotype is large. V gene TRBV6-4 combines with J gene TRBJ2-2; D not resolved. Per germline, CDR1 MRHNA and CDR2 SNTAGT. Trimming took off 0 bases at V and 5 bases at J, with 4 bases between the two ends. CDR3 size: 13 residues. CDR3: CASSDSGTGELFF. CDR3 bases: TGTGCCAGCAGTGACTCTGGGACCGGGGAGCTGTTTTTT.

In nucleotides, the CDR3 is TGTGCCAGTAGTACCGGACTAGCGGGGCTCCAAGAGACCCAGTACTTC. This encodes CASSTGLAGLQETQYF. The rearrangement uses TRBV19 and TRBJ2-5; 12 bases match TRBD2. CDR1 is LNHDA and CDR2 is SQIVND in the germline V gene (reference sequence). The junction had 4 bases not matched to a gene; V was cut back by 4 bases and J by 1 base. This CDR3 comprises 16 residues.

The V gene is TRBV19, the J gene TRBJ2-1, with D perhaps matching TRBD1 or TRBD2 (6 bases each). Trimming left V 2 bases short and J 14 bases short, with 19 bases between. Germline CDR1 and CDR2: LNHDA and SQIVND (reference sequence). The CDR3 runs to 14 residues. The DNA for the CDR3 is TGTGCCAGTAGTATATCGGGCGGGGCAGGGGAGGAGTTCTTC. Translated: CASSISGGAGEEFF.

The gene calls are TRBV12-3 or TRBV12-4 and TRBJ1-6; tentative D call: TRBD1 (6 bases). Trimming pared 3 bases from V and 6 bases from J, leaving 12 bases between. The CDR3 length is 15 residues. CDR3 bases: TGTGCCAGCAGTTTTGGGGGCACGGGTAATTCACCCCTCCACTTT. Amino acids: CASSFGGTGNSPLHF.

This chain links TRBV12-3 or TRBV12-4 with TRBJ2-1; 9 bases match TRBD2. V lost 6 bases, J lost 4 bases, and 4 bases stayed unmatched. This CDR3 has 14 residues. The CDR3 nucleotides read TGTGCCAGCAGAGAACTAGCGGGTTACAATGAGCAGTTCTTC. Residues: CASRELAGYNEQFF.

The genes are TRBV4-1 and TRBJ1-6; 8 bases are a match to TRBD1. J lost 7 bases, V lost 3 bases, and 5 bases had no gene match. Germline V gene sequence: CDR1 MGHRA, CDR2 YSYEKL. CDR3 length equals 15 residues. The CDR3 loop is CASSQEDRENSPLHF. Written as DNA, the CDR3 is TGCGCCAGCAGCCAGGAGGACAGGGAGAATTCACCCCTCCACTTT.

V usage is TRBV13 and J usage is TRBJ2-3; the match to TRBD1 covers 10 bases. The CDR3 is made up of 15 amino acids. Germline V gene data show CDR1 as PRHDT and CDR2 as FYEKMQ (reference sequence). Trimming at V came to 5 bases and at J to 6 bases, leaving 8 bases not matched to a gene. CDR3 loop: CASSPLGQGRDTQYF. Written as DNA, the CDR3 is TGTGCCAGCAGCCCGCTGGGACAGGGGAGGGATACGCAGTATTTT.

This clonotype was picked up a small number of times. This chain uses TRBV5-4 with TRBJ2-5; 10 bases agree with TRBD2. The CDR3 sequence is 15 residues long. Germline CDR1 SGHNT, CDR2 YYREEE (reference sequence). Germline trimming cut 0 bases from V and 5 bases from J; bases unmatched to any gene: 4. DNA of the CDR3: TGTGCCAGCAGCTTGGTAGCGGGGGGCGGTGAGACCCAGTACTTC. Translated: CASSLVAGGGETQYF.

This chain uses TRBV5-1 with TRBJ1-2; no clear D. Germline CDR1 SGHRS, CDR2 YFSETQ. This CDR3 spans 12 amino acids. The ends were cut back, 7 bases at V and 4 bases at J, with 11 bases in the middle. CDR3: CASRGDVYGYTF. CDR3 nucleotide sequence: TGCGCCAGCCGCGGGGATGTCTATGGCTACACCTTC. Full variable domain (remainder filled in from reference TRBV5-1 and TRBJ1-2): KAGVTQTPRYLIKTRGQQVTLSCSPISGHRSVSWYQQTPGQGLQFLFEYFSETQRNKGNFPGRFSGRQFSNSRSEMNVSTLELGDSALYLCASRGDVYGYTFGSGTRLTVV.

This clonotype was recorded a few times. One junction end does not reproduce the germline sequence, and a read error may be involved. J is TRBJ2-3 and V is TRBV11-1; D unresolved. This CDR3 has 15 amino acids. CDR1 and CDR2 (germline): SGHAT, FQDESV (reference sequence). CDR3 sequence: CASSPLDPSTDTQYF. The CDR3 bases are TGCGCCAGCAGCCCCCTGGACCCTAGCACAGATACGCAGTATTTT.

The rearrangement uses TRBV20-1 and TRBJ2-1; 7 bases are a match to TRBD2. The J segment lost 3 bases and the V segment lost 1 base, leaving 3 bases of the junction unmatched. The CDR3 extends over 14 amino acids. CDR1 is DFQATT and CDR2 is SNEGSKA in the germline V gene (reference sequence). The CDR3 DNA sequence: TGCAGTGCTAGAGTGGCGGGAGACTACAATGAGCAGTTCTTC. Translation gives CSARVAGDYNEQFF.

In this sample, this clonotype is medium-sized. The chain combines TRBV20-1 with TRBJ1-5, with D perhaps TRBD1 (5 bases). CDR3 size: 15 residues. With 5 bases removed from V and 3 bases from J, the gap between germline ends came to 17 bases. Germline CDR1 and CDR2: DFQATT and SNEGSKA (reference sequence). CDR3 in DNA: TGCAGTGCTCCGTGGGGGGAGGGTTCCAATCAGCCCCAGCATTTT. Translating gives CSAPWGEGSNQPQHF.

This clonotype is medium-sized. As DNA, the CDR3 is TGTGCCAGCAGCTTTGGGGGGAGGCAAAACACCATATATTTT. Translated, it gives CASSFGGRQNTIYF. The V call is TRBV5-6, the J call TRBJ1-3, with D tentatively TRBD1 (5 bases). Germline assignment: CDR1 SGHDT and CDR2 YYEEEE. Trimming took off 2 bases at V and 6 bases at J, with 12 bases between the two ends. The CDR3 has 14 residues.

By share, this clonotype counts as large. The rearrangement joins TRBV6-1 to TRBJ2-7; 10 nucleotides match TRBD1. V dropped 5 bases and J dropped 4; count of bases not matched to a gene: 11. The CDR3 contains 16 residues. Germline V lookup: CDR1 MNHNS, CDR2 SASEGT. CDR3 sequence (DNA): TGTGCCAGCAGTCGGGACAGGGGAATAAGCGGGTACGAGCAGTACTTC. Its translation: CASSRDRGISGYEQYF.